This paragraph covers one TCR beta chain sequence. The sample comes from a study of blood T cell repertoires in COVID-19. Overall study context: COVID-19 samples from acute and convalescent phases originated in the United States, Italy and Spain. Nucleic acid was either cDNA or gDNA, and it came from T cells, B-cell-depleted T cells, or PBMCs.

From germline, CDR1 is LNHDA and CDR2 SQIVND (reference sequence). With 5 bases clipped from V and 6 bases from J, the junction kept 16 bases outside the gene matches. The CDR3 has 17 residues. Original analysis: Estimated nucleated cell counts came from reference gene primer amplification. Repertoires were generated with immunoSEQ multiplex PCR, while TCRdb's copy carries only in-frame clones and drops some. D and trimming were read from the DNA, whereas the V and J calls and clone size are those reported in that table. The sample lists some 370,000 clones, roughly 90% occurring once. This chain connects TRBV19 to TRBJ1-5, with TRBD1 matching over 7 bases. The TCR was taken from a man in his forties or fifties with acute or convalescent COVID-19. The specimen sequenced was peripheral blood. CDR3 bases: TGTGCCAGTAGTCCAAGGAGGAGCCAGGGGGGAATTCAGCCCCAGCATTTT. Encoded protein: CASSPRRSQGGIQPQHF.